One and the same sample provided the 25 T cell receptor beta chains below, sequenced in a study of shared clonotypes between healthy human individuals. Produced via immunoSEQ multiplex PCR; TCRdb's table is partial and in-frame only. The table includes more than 2 million clones, 95% detected once. Sequencing used naive CD4+ T cells sorted from blood. Subset given: CD45RA+ positively selected. The receptors were sampled from a man between 18 and 29 years old in good health.

The chain is built from TRBV18 and TRBJ2-3, with D possibly matching TRBD1 (7 bases). The ends were cut back, 0 bases at V and 1 base at J, with 11 bases in the middle. The CDR3 contains 16 residues. Germline-derived CDR1 and CDR2 are KGHSH and LQKENI. The CDR3 loop is CASSPPQGGGTDTQYF. The CDR3 bases are TGTGCCAGCTCACCACCGCAGGGGGGAGGCACAGATACGCAGTATTTT.

The gene calls are TRBV10-3 and TRBJ1-1; TRBD1 aligns across 8 bases. V lost 2 bases, J lost 3 bases, and 8 bases stayed unmatched. CDR1 ENHRY and CDR2 SYGVKD come from the germline V gene. The CDR3 extends over 16 amino acids. CDR3 residues: CAISEEKDRADTEAFF. The CDR3 nucleotides are TGTGCCATCAGTGAGGAAAAGGACAGGGCAGACACTGAAGCTTTCTTT.

V usage is TRBV19 and J usage is TRBJ2-1; unclear D gene. The CDR3 extends over 16 amino acids. Trimming cost V 1 base and J 0 bases, with 10 bases left between them. Germline V gives CDR1 LNHDA, CDR2 SQIVND (reference sequence). CDR3 nucleotide sequence: TGTGCCAGTAGTATAGGACTCCCGAGCTCCTACAATGAGCAGTTCTTC. It encodes CASSIGLPSSYNEQFF.

V gene TRBV6-4 combines with J gene TRBJ2-7; D unclear. From germline, CDR1 is MRHNA and CDR2 SNTAGT. The V gene lost 4 bases and the J gene lost 6 bases, with 7 bases spanning the gap. CDR3 length: 11 amino acids. The CDR3 region has the DNA TGTGCCAGCAGTGTCGTGGGCGAGCAGTACTTC. Residues: CASSVVGEQYF.

This chain's CDR3 is CASGLRVWGREIAYEQYF. For the CDR3, the DNA is TGTGCTAGTGGTTTGAGGGTCTGGGGCAGGGAGATTGCCTACGAGCAGTACTTC. The chain carries TRBV12-5 and TRBJ2-7; TRBD1 or TRBD2 may be the D gene (5 bases each). The CDR3 extends over 18 amino acids. CDR1 is LGHNT, CDR2 FRNRAP, per germline. V lost 2 bases and J 2 bases, leaving 22 bases between the germline ends.

The rearrangement uses TRBV28 and TRBJ1-5; D gene unclear. V dropped 6 bases and J dropped 4 bases, with 16 bases sitting between them. Per germline, CDR1 MDHEN and CDR2 SYDVKM. The CDR3 has 15 amino acids. CDR3 sequence (DNA): TGTGCCAGCAGGGATCTGAGCATAGGAAATCAGCCCCAGCATTTT. Protein: CASRDLSIGNQPQHF.

V is TRBV18 and J is TRBJ1-1; D is uncertain. The V gene's germline CDR1 is KGHSH and CDR2 LQKENI. V was clipped by 0 bases and J by 7 bases, with 15 bases between them. The CDR3 runs 15 residues. This CDR3 is CASSPPSMTESEAFF. The CDR3 DNA is TGTGCCAGCTCACCACCGTCGATGACCGAAAGTGAAGCTTTCTTT.

The chain couples TRBV10-3 to TRBJ2-4; 8 positions match TRBD2. V was pared by 0 bases and J by 9 bases, with 1 base of the junction left unmatched. This CDR3 is built from 13 residues. The germline gives CDR1 ENHRY, CDR2 SYGVKD. CDR3 sequence: CAISESGGVIQYF. For the CDR3, the DNA is TGTGCCATCAGTGAGTCCGGGGGGGTCATTCAGTACTTC.

The genes are TRBV6-5 and TRBJ1-2; 9 nucleotides match TRBD1. With V trimmed by 6 bases and J by 7 bases, 9 bases remained unmatched. This CDR3 is built from 14 residues. In germline, CDR1 is MNHEY, CDR2 SVGAGI. For the CDR3, the DNA is TGTGCCAGCAGACGAACAGGGGGCGAGGGTGGCTACACCTTC. Translation: CASRRTGGEGGYTF.

About this clone itself: Other DNA sequences from this sample encode an identical CDR3 as well. The V gene is TRBV7-9, the J gene TRBJ2-7, with 7 bases identical to TRBD1. Germline V gene data show CDR1 as SEHNR and CDR2 as FQNEAQ (reference sequence). V lost 3 bases and J lost 2; bases outside the gene matches: 4. The CDR3 is made up of 14 amino acids. This chain's CDR3 is CASSLNRGPYEQYF. Written as DNA, the CDR3 is TGTGCCAGCAGCTTGAACAGGGGCCCCTACGAGCAGTACTTC.

The chain combines TRBV6-1 with TRBJ2-2, with TRBD1 matching 9 bases. V gave up 5 bases and J gave up 7 bases; unmatched junction bases: 5. The CDR3 consists of 14 residues. Germline loops: CDR1 MNHNS, CDR2 SASEGT. CDR3 nucleotides: TGTGCCAGCAGTTTACAGGGGGCAGGCGGGGAGCTGTTTTTT. As protein: CASSLQGAGGELFF.

The chain combines TRBV27 with TRBJ2-3, with 13 bases aligning to TRBD2. The germline gives CDR1 MNHEY, CDR2 SMNVEV (reference sequence). V shed 5 bases, J shed 4 bases, and the junction held 6 bases outside the gene matches. CDR3 length: 16 amino acids. The CDR3 DNA reads TGTGCCAGCAGTCGACAACTAGCGGGAGGGCCAGATACGCAGTATTTT. Translation: CASSRQLAGGPDTQYF.

This chain connects TRBV5-1 to TRBJ2-3, with D possibly TRBD2 on 6 matching bases. From germline, CDR1 is SGHRS and CDR2 YFSETQ. Deletions cut 4 bases from V and 6 bases from J, with 18 bases between. The CDR3 has 15 amino acids. Here the CDR3 reads CASSARDSPWDTQYF. The CDR3 DNA reads TGCGCCAGCAGCGCCCGGGACTCTCCTTGGGATACGCAGTATTTT.

The sample holds one count of this clone. V usage is TRBV9 and J usage is TRBJ2-7, with D possibly being TRBD2 (5 bases). Germline assignment: CDR1 SGDLS and CDR2 YYNGEE. Trimming stripped 2 bases from V and 5 bases from J, with 17 bases between. This CDR3 is built from 15 residues. The CDR3 sequence is CASSVGLRDEHEQYF. The CDR3 DNA follows: TGTGCCAGCAGCGTCGGACTGAGAGATGAGCACGAGCAGTACTTC.

The chain employs TRBV5-3 and TRBJ2-7, with D perhaps TRBD1 or TRBD2 (5 bases each). TRBV5-3 is identified as an open reading frame with a role that is uncertain. Trimming took 2 bases from V and 4 from J, leaving 13 bases between them. The CDR3 is made up of 14 amino acids. For the CDR3, the DNA is TGTGCCAGAAGCTTCTTTAGGGACCCTTACGAGCAGTACTTC. This sequence encodes CARSFFRDPYEQYF.

The V gene is TRBV5-1, the J gene TRBJ2-1, with D perhaps assigned TRBD1 or TRBD2 (5 bases each). CDR1 is SGHRS, CDR2 YFSETQ, per germline. This CDR3 has 13 residues. Trimming stripped 3 bases from V and 8 bases from J, with 12 bases between. The CDR3 region has the DNA TGCGCCAGCAGCTCGAGGATGGGGGATGAGCAGTTCTTC. It encodes CASSSRMGDEQFF. Full variable domain (rest looked up from reference TRBV5-1 and TRBJ2-1): KAGVTQTPRYLIKTRGQQVTLSCSPISGHRSVSWYQQTPGQGLQFLFEYFSETQRNKGNFPGRFSGRQFSNSRSEMNVSTLELGDSALYLCASSSRMGDEQFFGPGTRLTVL.

This clone was observed a single time. The chain uses TRBV7-2 and TRBJ2-3, with no clear D. The germline V and J ends were trimmed by 1 base and 4 bases, with 9 bases remaining between them. The germline CDR1 and CDR2 sequences are SGHTA and FQGNSA. The CDR3 totals 14 residues. The CDR3 DNA reads TGTGCCAGCAGCTTAGATGTTCATGCAGATACGCAGTATTTT. It codes for CASSLDVHADTQYF.

CDR3 in amino acids: CASSSGQGHGYTF. CDR3 nucleotides: TGTGCCAGCAGCTCAGGACAGGGCCATGGCTACACCTTC. V usage is TRBV5-4 and J usage is TRBJ1-2; TRBD1 matches 8 bases. Germline lookup yields CDR1 SGHNT and CDR2 YYREEE (reference sequence). With V trimmed by 3 bases and J by 6 bases, 4 bases remained unmatched. The CDR3 sequence is 13 residues long.

A word on this clone: Different DNA sequences within this sample yield the same CDR3. The chain uses TRBV5-4 and TRBJ2-7; perhaps TRBD1 as D (5 bases). Between the trimmed V and J ends, which lost 3 bases and 0 bases, there was a span of 7 bases. CDR3 length equals 13 residues. Looked up from germline, CDR1 is SGHNT and CDR2 is YYREEE (reference sequence). CDR3 region: CASSSDSSYEQYF. DNA of the CDR3: TGTGCCAGCAGCTCCGACAGCTCCTACGAGCAGTACTTC.

V usage is TRBV27 and J usage is TRBJ2-5; D may be TRBD2 (6 bases). The length of the CDR3 is 11 residues. Trimming pared 3 bases from V and 7 bases from J, leaving 6 bases between. From germline, CDR1 is MNHEY and CDR2 SMNVEV (reference sequence). The CDR3 region is CASSLGGTQYF. CDR3 nucleotides: TGTGCCAGCAGTTTGGGAGGGACCCAGTACTTC.

This chain uses TRBV2 with TRBJ2-7; TRBD2 might be the D (6 bases). V gave up 5 bases and J gave up 4 bases, with 15 bases separating them. Per the germline V gene, CDR1 is SNHLY and CDR2 is FYNNEI. CDR3 length equals 14 residues. CDR3 region: CASSTPGVRYEQYF. The CDR3 DNA sequence: TGTGCCAGCAGTACCCCGGGGGTACGGTACGAGCAGTACTTC. Complete variable domain (other parts from reference TRBV2 and TRBJ2-7): EPEVTQTPSHQVTQMGQEVILRCVPISNHLYFYWYRQILGQKVEFLVSFYNNEISEKSEIFDDQFSVERPDGSNFTLKIRSTKLEDSAMYFCASSTPGVRYEQYFGPGTRLTVT.

V usage is TRBV15 and J usage is TRBJ2-1; D possibly corresponds to TRBD2 (5 bases). Trimming took 3 bases from V and 0 from J, leaving 9 bases between them. Per the germline V gene, CDR1 is LNHNV and CDR2 is YYDKDF (reference sequence). This CDR3 has 15 amino acids. The CDR3 loop reads CATSREGSSYNEQFF. The DNA for the CDR3 is TGTGCCACCAGCAGGGAAGGGAGCTCCTACAATGAGCAGTTCTTC.

This clone was detected only once. The chain combines TRBV6-5 with TRBJ2-7; 8 bases are a match to TRBD1. The CDR3 contains 13 residues. V trimming: 7 bases; J trimming: 3 bases; junction bases outside the gene matches: 5. Germline V CDR1 and CDR2: MNHEY, SVGAGI. The CDR3 DNA reads as TGTGCCAGCACCGACAGGGGATACTACGAGCAGTACTTC. This codes for CASTDRGYYEQYF.

This clone was counted only a few times. V is TRBV28 and J is TRBJ1-2, with D unresolved. V was pared by 6 bases and J by 7 bases, with 18 bases between. Looked up from germline, CDR1 is MDHEN and CDR2 is SYDVKM. The CDR3 consists of 14 residues. The CDR3: CASRDSRSFSGYTF. The CDR3 DNA sequence: TGTGCCAGCAGAGACTCCAGGTCCTTCAGTGGCTACACCTTC.

The gene calls are TRBV7-8 and TRBJ2-2; D is unresolved. Per the germline V gene, CDR1 is SGHVS and CDR2 is FQNEAQ. This CDR3 spans 16 amino acids. The V and J ends lost 3 bases and 1 base respectively, with 12 bases between them. The CDR3 DNA sequence: TGTGCCAGCAGCTTCGCAGCGATCATGAACACCGGGGAGCTGTTTTTT. Residues: CASSFAAIMNTGELFF.